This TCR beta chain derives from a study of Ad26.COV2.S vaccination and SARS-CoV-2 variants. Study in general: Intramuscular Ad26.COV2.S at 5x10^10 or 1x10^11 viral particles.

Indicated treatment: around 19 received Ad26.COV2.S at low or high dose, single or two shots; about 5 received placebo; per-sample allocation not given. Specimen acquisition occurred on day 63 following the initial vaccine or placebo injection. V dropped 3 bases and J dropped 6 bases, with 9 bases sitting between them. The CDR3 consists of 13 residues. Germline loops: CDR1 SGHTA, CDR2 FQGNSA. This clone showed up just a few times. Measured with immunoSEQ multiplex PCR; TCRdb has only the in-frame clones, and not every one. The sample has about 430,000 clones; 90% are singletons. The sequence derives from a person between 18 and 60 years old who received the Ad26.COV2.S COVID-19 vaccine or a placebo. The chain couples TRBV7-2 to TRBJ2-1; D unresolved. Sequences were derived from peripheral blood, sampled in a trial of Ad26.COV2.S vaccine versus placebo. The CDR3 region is CASSFERLNEQFF. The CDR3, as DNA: TGTGCCAGCAGCTTCGAAAGACTCAATGAGCAGTTCTTC.